The 4 T cell receptor beta chains below all came from one sample that was sequenced in a study of CD8 T cells in ankylosing spondylitis. Notes on the study in general: What appeared characteristic of ankylosing spondylitis blood was a TCR beta motif of eight or nine highly homologous variants.

One entry per CDR3 protein results from TCRdb running MiXCR on the 5' RACE reads. This sample carries about 460,000 distinct CDR3 sequences, roughly 5.2% of them seen once, and the ten largest clones take around 3.4%. Their antigen targets remain unknown. Material: blood, either unsorted or a sorted T cell fraction (not recorded which). The receptors originated from a male donor with ankylosing spondylitis.

Comments on this clonotype: A much larger clone differs by one base, so this may be a read error. The rearrangement joins TRBV9 to TRBJ2-3; D unresolved. Looked up from germline, CDR1 is SGDLS and CDR2 is YYNGEE. CDR3 length: 12 residues. Trimming took off 3 bases at V and 4 bases at J, with 6 bases between the two ends. The CDR3 loop is CASSADSDTQYF. The CDR3 DNA reads TGTGCCAGCAGCGCGGATTCAGATACGCAGTATTTT.

This clonotype came up many times. Written as DNA, the CDR3 is TGCGCCAGCAGCCCTCACTCGGTCACAGATACGCAGTATTTT. Translated: CASSPHSVTDTQYF. The chain uses TRBV5-1 and TRBJ2-3, with D unresolved. The CDR3 consists of 14 residues. Looked up from germline, CDR1 is SGHRS and CDR2 is YFSETQ. Trimming took off 4 bases at V and 2 bases at J, with 11 bases between the two ends.

The table lists this clonotype with many counts. The chain employs TRBV7-2 and TRBJ2-7, with TRBD1 matching over 8 bases. The CDR3 is 15 residues long. The V and J ends lost 4 bases and 2 bases, in that order; junction bases with no gene match: 7. Germline V gene data show CDR1 as SGHTA and CDR2 as FQGNSA. CDR3 protein: CASSSRDRRTYEQYF. The CDR3 DNA is TGTGCCAGCAGCTCCCGGGACAGGAGAACCTACGAGCAGTACTTC.

This clonotype was recorded many times. V and J are TRBV11-2 and TRBJ2-3; 14 bases match TRBD2. Germline V CDR1 and CDR2: SGHAT, FQNNGV. The ends lost 5 bases at V and 5 bases at J; junction bases unmatched: 6. CDR3 length equals 16 residues. DNA for the CDR3: TGTGCCAGCAGCCCGAGACTAGCGGGGGGGGGAGATACGCAGTATTTT. Translation gives CASSPRLAGGGDTQYF.